This TCR beta chain is drawn from a study of T cell repertoires in cytomegalovirus infection. In the study overall: Shared public TCR beta signatures pointed to both CMV infection and a matching HLA type.

The sample holds many counts of this clonotype. Its antigen is not known. CDR3 length equals 13 residues. The germline V gene encodes CDR1 MDHEN and CDR2 SYDVKM. V lost 6 bases, J lost 8 bases, and 7 bases stayed unmatched. TCRdb re-called the reads through MiXCR, storing one row per CDR3 protein. In the table there are 100,000 to 150,000 distinct CDR3 sequences, approximately 9.2% of which are singletons. Notes on the study in general: Ex vivo responses were dominated by HLA-C-restricted CMV-specific TCR beta clonotypes. Identification of carriers of CMV plus the relevant HLA was achieved through cumulative public TCR beta family frequency.

Sequences were obtained from PBMCs. This receptor was identified in a human donor in good health (CMV status not recorded). Some clones in this sample may be carry-over from other donors' samples. This sequence joins TRBV28 and TRBJ1-2, with 9 positions matching TRBD1. The CDR3 sequence is CASRLGQGLGYTF. The CDR3 DNA sequence: TGTGCCAGCAGGCTGGGACAGGGCTTAGGCTACACCTTC.